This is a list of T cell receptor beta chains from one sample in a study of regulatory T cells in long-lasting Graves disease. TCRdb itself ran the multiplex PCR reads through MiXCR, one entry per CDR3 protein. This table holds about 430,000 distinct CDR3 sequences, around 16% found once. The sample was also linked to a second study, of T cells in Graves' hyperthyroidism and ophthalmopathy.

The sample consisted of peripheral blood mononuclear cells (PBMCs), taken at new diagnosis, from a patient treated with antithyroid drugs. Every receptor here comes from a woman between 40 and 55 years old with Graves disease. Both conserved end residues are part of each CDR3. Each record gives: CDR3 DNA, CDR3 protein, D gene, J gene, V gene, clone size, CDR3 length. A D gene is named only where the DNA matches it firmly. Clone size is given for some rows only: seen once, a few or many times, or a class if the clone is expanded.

CDR3 DNA: TGTGCCACCAGCAAACTCGCAGGGGGCTCCTACAATGAGCAGTTCTTC
CDR3 protein: CATSKLAGGSYNEQFF
D gene: TRBD1
J gene: TRBJ2-1
V gene: TRBV24-1
clone size: few
CDR3 length: 16

CDR3 DNA: TGTGCCAGCAGTCTGACGACAGGGCCCTACGAGCAGTACTTC
CDR3 protein: CASSLTTGPYEQYF
D gene: TRBD1
J gene: TRBJ2-7
V gene: TRBV12-3/TRBV12-4
clone size: few
CDR3 length: 14

CDR3 DNA: TGCGCCAGCAGGACTAGCGGCGCTAGCACAGATACGCAGTATTTT
CDR3 protein: CASRTSGASTDTQYF
D gene: TRBD2
J gene: TRBJ2-3
V gene: TRBV10-2
clone size: .
CDR3 length: 15

CDR3 DNA: TGTGCCAGCAGCTTATGGCTAGCGGAGTACAATGAGCAGTTCTTC
CDR3 protein: CASSLWLAEYNEQFF
D gene: TRBD2
J gene: TRBJ2-1
V gene: TRBV11-3
clone size: many
CDR3 length: 15

CDR3 DNA: TGCGCCAGCAGCCCCGGGACTAGCAGACACAATGAGCAGTTCTTC
CDR3 protein: CASSPGTSRHNEQFF
D gene: TRBD2
J gene: TRBJ2-1
V gene: TRBV4-3
clone size: .
CDR3 length: 15

CDR3 DNA: TGTGCCAGCAGCCCTGGGTCTAGCGTAACCTACAATGAGCAGTCCTTC
CDR3 protein: CASSPGSSVTYNEQSF
D gene: .
J gene: TRBJ2-1
V gene: TRBV5-4
clone size: .
CDR3 length: 16

CDR3 DNA: TGTGCCAGCAGTTTAGGTACAGAGTACTCCTACGAGCAGTACTTC
CDR3 protein: CASSLGTEYSYEQYF
D gene: .
J gene: TRBJ2-7
V gene: TRBV28
clone size: many
CDR3 length: 15

CDR3 DNA: TGCGCCAGCAGCTGGGACCCCCGGGACGGCGGAACCTACGAGCAGTACTTC
CDR3 protein: CASSWDPRDGGTYEQYF
D gene: .
J gene: TRBJ2-7
V gene: TRBV5-1
clone size: .
CDR3 length: 17

CDR3 DNA: TGTGCCAGCAGCTTATTAGAGAGGGCGAACACTGAAGCTTTCTTT
CDR3 protein: CASSLLERANTEAFF
D gene: .
J gene: TRBJ1-1
V gene: TRBV5-6
clone size: many
CDR3 length: 15

CDR3 DNA: TGTGCCAGTAGCGCCGACATTGATGGAGATACGCAGTATTTT
CDR3 protein: CASSADIDGDTQYF
D gene: .
J gene: TRBJ2-3
V gene: TRBV19
clone size: many
CDR3 length: 14

CDR3 DNA: TGCGCCAGCAGCTTGAATCCGTTGGGGGCCAGCACAGATACGCAGTATTTT
CDR3 protein: CASSLNPLGASTDTQYF
D gene: .
J gene: TRBJ2-3
V gene: TRBV5-1
clone size: many
CDR3 length: 17

CDR3 DNA: TGTGCCAGCAGCTCCGTTGGGGTCGGACCCGGGGAGCTGTTTTTT
CDR3 protein: CASSSVGVGPGELFF
D gene: .
J gene: TRBJ2-2
V gene: TRBV5-6
clone size: few
CDR3 length: 15

CDR3 DNA: TGTGCCAGCTCACCACCCGGGGCCCACACAGATACGCAGTATTTT
CDR3 protein: CASSPPGAHTDTQYF
D gene: .
J gene: TRBJ2-3
V gene: TRBV18
clone size: many
CDR3 length: 15